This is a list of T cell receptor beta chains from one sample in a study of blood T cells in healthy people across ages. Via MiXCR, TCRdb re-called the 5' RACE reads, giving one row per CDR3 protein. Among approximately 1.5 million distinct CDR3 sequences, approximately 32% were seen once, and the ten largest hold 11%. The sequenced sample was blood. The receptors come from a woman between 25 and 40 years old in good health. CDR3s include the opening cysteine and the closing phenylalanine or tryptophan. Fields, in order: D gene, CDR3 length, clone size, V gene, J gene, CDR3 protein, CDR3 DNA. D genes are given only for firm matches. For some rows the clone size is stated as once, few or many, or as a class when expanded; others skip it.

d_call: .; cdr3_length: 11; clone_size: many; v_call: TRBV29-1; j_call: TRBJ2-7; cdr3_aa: CSVERFYEQYF; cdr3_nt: TGCAGCGTTGAGCGGTTCTACGAGCAGTACTTC
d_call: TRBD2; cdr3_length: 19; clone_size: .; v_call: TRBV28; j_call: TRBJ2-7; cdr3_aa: CASSWTVGTSGKIYYEQYF; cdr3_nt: TGTGCCAGCAGTTGGACTGTCGGGACTAGCGGGAAAATATACTACGAGCAGTACTTC
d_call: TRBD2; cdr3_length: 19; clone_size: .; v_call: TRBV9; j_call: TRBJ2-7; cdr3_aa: CASSVVGRLAEPYQYEQYF; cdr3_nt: TGTGCCAGCAGCGTAGTAGGCAGACTAGCGGAACCCTACCAATACGAGCAGTACTTC
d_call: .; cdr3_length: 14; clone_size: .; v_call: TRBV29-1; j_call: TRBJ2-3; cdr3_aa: CSVVGQAATDTQYF; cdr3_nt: TGCAGCGTTGTCGGCCAGGCAGCCACAGATACGCAGTATTTT
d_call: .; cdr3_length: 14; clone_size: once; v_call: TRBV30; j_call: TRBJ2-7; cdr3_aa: CAWSVRGNPNEQYF; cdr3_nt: TGTGCCTGGAGTGTACGGGGGAATCCAAACGAGCAGTACTTC
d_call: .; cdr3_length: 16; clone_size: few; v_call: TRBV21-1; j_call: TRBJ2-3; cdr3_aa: CASSLICGSSADTQYF; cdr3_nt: TGTGCCAGCAGCCTCATCTGCGGGTCCTCCGCAGATACGCAGTATTTT
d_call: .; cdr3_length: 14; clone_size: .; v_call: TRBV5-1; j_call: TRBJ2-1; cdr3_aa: CASSSAIPYNEQFF; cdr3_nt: TGCGCCAGCAGCTCAGCTATCCCCTACAATGAGCAGTTCTTC
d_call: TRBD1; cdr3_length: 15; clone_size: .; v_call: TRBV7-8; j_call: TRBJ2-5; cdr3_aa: CASSFLQGAEETQYF; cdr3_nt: TGTGCCAGCAGCTTCTTACAGGGGGCGGAGGAGACCCAGTACTTC
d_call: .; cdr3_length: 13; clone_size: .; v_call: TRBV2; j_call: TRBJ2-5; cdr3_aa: CASTGTNQETQYF; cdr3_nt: TGTGCCAGCACCGGGACCAACCAAGAGACCCAGTACTTC
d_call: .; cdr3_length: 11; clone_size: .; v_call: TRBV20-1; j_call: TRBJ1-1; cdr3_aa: CSALHNTEAFF; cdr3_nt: TGCAGTGCTCTCCATAACACTGAAGCTTTCTTT
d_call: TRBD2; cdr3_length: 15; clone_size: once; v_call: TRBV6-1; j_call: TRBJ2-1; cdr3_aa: CASKDSGGSYNEQFF; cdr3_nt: TGTGCCAGCAAGGATAGCGGGGGATCCTACAATGAGCAGTTCTTC
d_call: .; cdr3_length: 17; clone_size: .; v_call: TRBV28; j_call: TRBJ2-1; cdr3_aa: CASSSSPTSRPYNEQFF; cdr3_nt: TGTGCCAGCAGTTCCTCCCCGACTAGTCGCCCCTACAATGAGCAGTTCTTC
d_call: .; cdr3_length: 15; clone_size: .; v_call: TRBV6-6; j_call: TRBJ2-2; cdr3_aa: CASSYGGTETGELFF; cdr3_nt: TGTGCCAGCAGTTACGGCGGGACCGAGACCGGGGAGCTGTTTTTT
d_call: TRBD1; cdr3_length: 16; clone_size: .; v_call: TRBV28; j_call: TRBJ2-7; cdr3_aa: CASSIPSGQGGYEQYF; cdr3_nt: TGTGCCAGCAGTATTCCCTCGGGACAGGGAGGGTACGAGCAGTACTTC
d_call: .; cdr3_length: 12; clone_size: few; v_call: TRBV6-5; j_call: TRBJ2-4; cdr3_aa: CASRGSGNIQYF; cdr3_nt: TGTGCCAGCAGAGGTAGCGGAAACATTCAGTACTTC
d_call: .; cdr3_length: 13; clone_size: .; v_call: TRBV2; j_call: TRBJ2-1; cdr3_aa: CASSEGGPREQFF; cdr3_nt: TGTGCCAGCAGTGAGGGGGGTCCTCGGGAGCAGTTCTTC
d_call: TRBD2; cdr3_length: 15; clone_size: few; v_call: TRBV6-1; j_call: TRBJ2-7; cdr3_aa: CASSKLSGSSYEQYF; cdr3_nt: TGTGCCAGCAGTAAACTCAGCGGGAGCTCCTACGAGCAGTACTTC
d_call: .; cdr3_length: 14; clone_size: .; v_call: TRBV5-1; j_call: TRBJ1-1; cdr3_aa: CASSYGEMNTEAFF; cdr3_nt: TGCGCCAGCAGCTACGGGGAGATGAACACTGAAGCTTTCTTT
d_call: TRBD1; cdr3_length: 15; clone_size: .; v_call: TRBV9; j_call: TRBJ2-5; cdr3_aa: CASSVLGTGQETQYF; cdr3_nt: TGTGCCAGCAGCGTACTTGGGACAGGTCAAGAGACCCAGTACTTC
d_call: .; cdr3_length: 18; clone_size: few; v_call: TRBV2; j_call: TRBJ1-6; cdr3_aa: CASSETFSSSSYNSPLHF; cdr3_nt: TGTGCCAGCAGTGAAACTTTCTCCAGCAGCTCCTATAATTCACCCCTCCACTTT
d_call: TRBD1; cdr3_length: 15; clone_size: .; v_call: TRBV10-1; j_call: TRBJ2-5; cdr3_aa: CASRENTGQGYGQYF; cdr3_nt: TGCGCCAGCAGGGAAAATACGGGACAGGGGTACGGGCAGTACTTC
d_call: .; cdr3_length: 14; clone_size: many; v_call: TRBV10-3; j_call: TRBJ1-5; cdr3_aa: CAISGGGGNQPQHF; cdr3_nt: TGTGCCATCAGTGGAGGTGGAGGTAATCAGCCCCAGCATTTT
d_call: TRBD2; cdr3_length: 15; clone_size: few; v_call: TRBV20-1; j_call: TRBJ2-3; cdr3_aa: CSASYGSGSTDTQYF; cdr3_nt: TGCAGTGCTAGTTACGGTAGCGGGAGTACAGATACGCAGTATTTT
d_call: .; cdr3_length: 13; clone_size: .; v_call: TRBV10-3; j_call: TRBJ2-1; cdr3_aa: CAISDRTYNEQFF; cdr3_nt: TGTGCCATCAGTGACAGAACGTACAATGAGCAGTTCTTC
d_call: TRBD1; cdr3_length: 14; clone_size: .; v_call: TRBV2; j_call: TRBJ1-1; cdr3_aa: CARSQDRGYTEAFF; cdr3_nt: TGTGCCCGCAGTCAGGACAGGGGTTACACTGAAGCTTTCTTT
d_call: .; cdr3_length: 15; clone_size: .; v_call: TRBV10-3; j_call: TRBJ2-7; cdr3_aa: CAISEGREVGYEQYF; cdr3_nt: TGTGCCATCAGTGAAGGTAGGGAAGTGGGCTACGAGCAGTACTTC
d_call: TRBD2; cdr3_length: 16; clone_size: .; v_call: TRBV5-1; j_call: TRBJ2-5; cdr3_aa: CASSLAAGGPKETQYF; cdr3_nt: TGCGCCAGCAGCTTGGCAGCGGGGGGACCGAAAGAGACCCAGTACTTC
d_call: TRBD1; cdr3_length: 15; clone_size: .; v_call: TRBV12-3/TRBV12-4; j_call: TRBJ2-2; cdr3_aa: CASSRQGSNTGELFF; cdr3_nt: TGTGCCAGCAGCCGACAGGGATCGAACACCGGGGAGCTGTTTTTT
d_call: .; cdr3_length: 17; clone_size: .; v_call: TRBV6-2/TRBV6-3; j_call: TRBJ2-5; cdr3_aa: CAIREGRPSLNQETQYF; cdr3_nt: TGTGCCATCCGGGAAGGCAGGCCATCTCTAAATCAAGAGACCCAGTACTTC
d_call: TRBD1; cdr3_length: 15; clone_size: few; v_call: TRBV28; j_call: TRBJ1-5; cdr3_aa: CASSLWDRENQPQHF; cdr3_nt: TGTGCCAGCAGTTTATGGGACAGGGAAAATCAGCCCCAGCATTTT
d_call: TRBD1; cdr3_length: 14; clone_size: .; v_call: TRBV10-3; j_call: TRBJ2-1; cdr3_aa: CAISELGTGNEQFF; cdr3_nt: TGTGCCATCAGTGAGCTAGGGACAGGCAATGAGCAGTTCTTC
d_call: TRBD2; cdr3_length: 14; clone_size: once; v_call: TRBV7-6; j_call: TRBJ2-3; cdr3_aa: CASRGAGAVDTQYF; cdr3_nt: TGTGCCAGCAGAGGGGCGGGAGCGGTAGATACGCAGTATTTT
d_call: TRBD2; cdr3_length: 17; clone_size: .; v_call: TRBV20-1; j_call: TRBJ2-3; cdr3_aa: CSARDPSRGDYTDTQYF; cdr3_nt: TGCAGTGCTAGAGATCCGTCGCGGGGGGACTATACAGATACGCAGTATTTT
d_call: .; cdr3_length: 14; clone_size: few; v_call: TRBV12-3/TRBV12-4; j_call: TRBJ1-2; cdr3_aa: CASTVDSINYGYTF; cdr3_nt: TGTGCCAGCACCGTAGACAGTATTAACTATGGCTACACCTTC
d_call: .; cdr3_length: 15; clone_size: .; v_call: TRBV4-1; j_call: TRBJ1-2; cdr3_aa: CASSHRDNTNYGCTF; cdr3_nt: TGCGCCAGCAGCCACCGGGACAACACTAACTATGGCTGCACCTTC
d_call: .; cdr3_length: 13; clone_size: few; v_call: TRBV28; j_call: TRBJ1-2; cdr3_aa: CASSGGAGYGYTF; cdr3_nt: TGTGCCAGTTCGGGAGGGGCTGGCTATGGCTACACCTTC
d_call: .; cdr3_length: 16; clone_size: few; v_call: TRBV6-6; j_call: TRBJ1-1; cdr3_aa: CASTQSRPDTNTEAFF; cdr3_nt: TGTGCCAGCACCCAATCCAGACCCGACACGAACACTGAAGCTTTCTTT
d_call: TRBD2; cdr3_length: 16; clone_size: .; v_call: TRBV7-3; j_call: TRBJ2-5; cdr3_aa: CASSLGLAGKGETQYF; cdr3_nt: TGTGCCAGCAGCTTGGGACTAGCGGGGAAGGGGGAGACCCAGTACTTC
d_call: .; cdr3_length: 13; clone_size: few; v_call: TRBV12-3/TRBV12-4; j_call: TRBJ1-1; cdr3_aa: CASRGLRNTEAFF; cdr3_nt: TGTGCCAGCCGCGGACTTCGGAACACTGAAGCTTTCTTT
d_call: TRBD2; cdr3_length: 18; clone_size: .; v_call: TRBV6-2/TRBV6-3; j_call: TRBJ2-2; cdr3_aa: CASSYSPSGGARTGELFF; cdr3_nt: TGTGCCAGCAGTTACTCGCCTAGCGGGGGGGCAAGGACCGGGGAGCTGTTTTTT
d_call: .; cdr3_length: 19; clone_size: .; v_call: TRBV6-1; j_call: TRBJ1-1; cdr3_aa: CASSESPSLIWGAETEAFF; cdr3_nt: TGTGCCAGCAGTGAATCACCCTCTTTGATATGGGGTGCAGAAACTGAAGCTTTCTTT
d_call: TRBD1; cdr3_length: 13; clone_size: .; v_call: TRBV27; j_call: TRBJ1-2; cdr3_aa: CASSPTGIHGYTF; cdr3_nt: TGTGCCAGCAGCCCGACAGGGATACATGGCTACACCTTC
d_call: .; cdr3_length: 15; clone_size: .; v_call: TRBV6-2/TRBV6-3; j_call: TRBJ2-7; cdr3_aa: CACSSPETGTYEQYF; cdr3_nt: TGTGCCTGCAGTTCCCCGGAGACAGGCACCTACGAGCAGTACTTC
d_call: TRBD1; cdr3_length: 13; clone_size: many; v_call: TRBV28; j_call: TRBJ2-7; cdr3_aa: CASSGQGRYEQYF; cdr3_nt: TGTGCCAGCAGTGGACAGGGAAGATACGAGCAGTACTTC
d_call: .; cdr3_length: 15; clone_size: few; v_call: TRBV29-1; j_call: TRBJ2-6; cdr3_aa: CSVEDRSSGANVLTF; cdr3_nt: TGCAGCGTTGAAGACCGTAGCTCTGGGGCCAACGTCCTGACTTTC
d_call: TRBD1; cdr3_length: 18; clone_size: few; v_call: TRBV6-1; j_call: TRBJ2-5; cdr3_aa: CASSRTSVTGTGGATPYF; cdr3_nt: TGTGCCAGCAGTCGAACCTCCGTAACCGGGACAGGGGGCGCAACCCCGTACTTC
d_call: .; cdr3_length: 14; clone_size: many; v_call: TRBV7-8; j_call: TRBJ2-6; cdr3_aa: CASSLARGANVLTF; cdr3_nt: TGTGCCAGCAGCTTAGCGCGGGGGGCCAACGTCCTGACTTTC
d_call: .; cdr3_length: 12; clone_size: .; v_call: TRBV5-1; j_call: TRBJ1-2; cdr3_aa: CASSLDAYGYTF; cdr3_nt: TGCGCCAGCAGCTTGGACGCCTATGGCTACACCTTC
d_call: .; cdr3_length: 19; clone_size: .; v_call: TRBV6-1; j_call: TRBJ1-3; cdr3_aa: CARQLERIANWGSGNTIYF; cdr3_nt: TGTGCCAGACAATTGGAGCGGATAGCAAATTGGGGCTCTGGAAACACCATATATTTT
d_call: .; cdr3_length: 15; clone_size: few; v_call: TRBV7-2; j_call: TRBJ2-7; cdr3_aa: CASSHLTESIYEQYF; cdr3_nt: TGTGCCAGCAGCCATCTGACAGAATCAATCTACGAGCAGTACTTC
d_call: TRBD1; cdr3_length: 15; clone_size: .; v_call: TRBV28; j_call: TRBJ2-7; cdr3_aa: CASRWDRELYYEQYF; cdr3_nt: TGTGCCAGCCGATGGGACAGGGAACTTTACTACGAGCAGTACTTC
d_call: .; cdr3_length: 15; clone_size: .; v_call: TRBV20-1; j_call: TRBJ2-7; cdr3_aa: CSASSPGRHSYEQYF; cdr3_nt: TGCAGTGCTAGTTCCCCGGGACGGCACTCCTACGAGCAGTACTTC
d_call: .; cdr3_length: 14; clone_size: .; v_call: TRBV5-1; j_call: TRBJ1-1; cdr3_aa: CASSLRHTNTEAFF; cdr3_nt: TGCGCCAGCAGCTTGCGGCATACGAACACTGAAGCTTTCTTT
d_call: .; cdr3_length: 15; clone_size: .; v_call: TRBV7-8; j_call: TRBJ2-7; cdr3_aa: CASSASQARSYEQYF; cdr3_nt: TGTGCCAGCAGCGCATCACAAGCACGGTCCTACGAGCAGTACTTC